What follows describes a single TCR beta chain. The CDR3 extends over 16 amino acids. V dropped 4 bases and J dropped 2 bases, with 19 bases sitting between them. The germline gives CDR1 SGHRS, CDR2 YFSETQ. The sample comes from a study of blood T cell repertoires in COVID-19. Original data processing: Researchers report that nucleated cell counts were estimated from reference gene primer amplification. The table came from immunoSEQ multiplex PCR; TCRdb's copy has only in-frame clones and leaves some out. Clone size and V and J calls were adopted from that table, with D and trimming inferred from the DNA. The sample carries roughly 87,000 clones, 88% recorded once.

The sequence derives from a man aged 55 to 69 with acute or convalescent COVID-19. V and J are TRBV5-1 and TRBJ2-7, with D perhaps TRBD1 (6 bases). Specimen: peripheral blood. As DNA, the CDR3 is TGCGCCAGCAGCGTGAAAACAGGGCTGGGGACCTACGAGCAGTACTTC. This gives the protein CASSVKTGLGTYEQYF.